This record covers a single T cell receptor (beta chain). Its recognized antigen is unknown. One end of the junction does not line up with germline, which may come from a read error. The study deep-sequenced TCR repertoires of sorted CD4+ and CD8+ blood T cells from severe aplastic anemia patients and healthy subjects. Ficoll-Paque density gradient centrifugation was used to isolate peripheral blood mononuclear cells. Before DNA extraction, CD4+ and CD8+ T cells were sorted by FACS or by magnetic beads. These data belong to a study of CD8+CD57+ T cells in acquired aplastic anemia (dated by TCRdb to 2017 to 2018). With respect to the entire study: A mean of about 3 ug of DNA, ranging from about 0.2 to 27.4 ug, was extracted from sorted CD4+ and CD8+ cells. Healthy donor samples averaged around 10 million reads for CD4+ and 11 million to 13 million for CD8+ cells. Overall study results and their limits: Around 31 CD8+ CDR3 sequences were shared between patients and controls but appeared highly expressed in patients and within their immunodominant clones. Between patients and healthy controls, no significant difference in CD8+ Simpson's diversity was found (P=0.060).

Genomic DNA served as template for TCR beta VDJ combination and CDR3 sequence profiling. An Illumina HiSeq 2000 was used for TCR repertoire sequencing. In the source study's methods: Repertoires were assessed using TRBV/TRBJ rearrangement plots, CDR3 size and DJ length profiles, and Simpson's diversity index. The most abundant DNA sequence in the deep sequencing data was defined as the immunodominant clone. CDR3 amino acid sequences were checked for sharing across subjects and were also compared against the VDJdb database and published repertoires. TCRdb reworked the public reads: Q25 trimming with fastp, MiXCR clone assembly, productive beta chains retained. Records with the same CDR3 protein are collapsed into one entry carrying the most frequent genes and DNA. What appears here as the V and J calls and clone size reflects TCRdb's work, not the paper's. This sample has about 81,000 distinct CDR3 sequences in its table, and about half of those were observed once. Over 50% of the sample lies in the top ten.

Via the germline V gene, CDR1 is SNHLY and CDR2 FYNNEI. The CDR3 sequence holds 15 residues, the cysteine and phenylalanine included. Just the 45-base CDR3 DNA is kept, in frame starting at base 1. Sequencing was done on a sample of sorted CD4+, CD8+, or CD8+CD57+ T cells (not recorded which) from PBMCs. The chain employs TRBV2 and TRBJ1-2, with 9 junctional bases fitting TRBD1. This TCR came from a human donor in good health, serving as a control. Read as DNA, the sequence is TGTGCCAGTAGTGCATCATTACAGGGGGCTTATGGCTACACCTTC. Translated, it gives CASSASLQGAYGYTF.